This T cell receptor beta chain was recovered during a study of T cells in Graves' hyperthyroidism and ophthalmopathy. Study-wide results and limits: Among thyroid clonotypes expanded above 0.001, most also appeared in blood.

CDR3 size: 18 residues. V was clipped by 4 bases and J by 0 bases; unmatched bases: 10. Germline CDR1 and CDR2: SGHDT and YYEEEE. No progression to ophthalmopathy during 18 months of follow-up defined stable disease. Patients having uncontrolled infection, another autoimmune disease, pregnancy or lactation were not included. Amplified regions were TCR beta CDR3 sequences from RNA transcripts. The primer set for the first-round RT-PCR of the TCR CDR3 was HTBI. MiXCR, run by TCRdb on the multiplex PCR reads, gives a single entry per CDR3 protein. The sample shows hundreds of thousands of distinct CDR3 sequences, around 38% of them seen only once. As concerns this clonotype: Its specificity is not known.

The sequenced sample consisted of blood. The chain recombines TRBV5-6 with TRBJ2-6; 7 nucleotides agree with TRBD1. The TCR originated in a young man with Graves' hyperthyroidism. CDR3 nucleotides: TGTGCCAGCAGCCCCCTGGGGCAGGGGGACTCTGGGGCCAACGTCCTGACTTTC. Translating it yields CASSPLGQGDSGANVLTF.